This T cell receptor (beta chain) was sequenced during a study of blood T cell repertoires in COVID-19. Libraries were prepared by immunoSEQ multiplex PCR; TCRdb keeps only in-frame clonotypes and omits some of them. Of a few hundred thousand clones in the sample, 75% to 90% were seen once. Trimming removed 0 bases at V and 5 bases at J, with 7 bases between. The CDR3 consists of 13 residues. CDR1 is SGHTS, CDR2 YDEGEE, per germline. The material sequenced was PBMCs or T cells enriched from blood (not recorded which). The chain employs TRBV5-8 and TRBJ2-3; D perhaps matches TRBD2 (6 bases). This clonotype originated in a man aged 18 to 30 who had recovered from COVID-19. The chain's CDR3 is CASSLVGRDTQYF. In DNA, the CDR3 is TGTGCCAGCAGCTTGGTCGGGAGAGATACGCAGTATTTT.